What follows describes a single T cell receptor (beta chain). Its cognate antigen is unknown. This sample is part of a study of cytomegalovirus exposure and HLA in healthy donors. 13 Jbeta primers and 60 Vbeta primers were used for the PCR. Sequenced by immunoSEQ multiplex PCR; TCRdb stores in-frame clones only, minus some. The table includes roughly 100,000 clones, around 75% detected once. General study findings and limits: Earlier analysis looked at TCR beta V segments, and most were productive about 90% or about 30% of the time.

The sequence derives from a man aged 35-49 years in good health and CMV-seronegative. Sequenced material: PBMCs.

The CDR3, as DNA: TGTGCCAGCAGCTTGGTGGGACTCAGCAATCAGCCCCAGCATTTT. Translated: CASSLVGLSNQPQHF. The rearrangement joins TRBV7-9 to TRBJ1-5; D may be TRBD1 (5 bases). V lost 3 bases and J 1 base, leaving 10 bases between the germline ends. The germline CDR1 and CDR2 sequences are SEHNR and FQNEAQ (reference sequence). The CDR3 is made up of 15 amino acids.